This TCR beta chain was documented in a study of blood T cell repertoires in COVID-19. Deletions cut 8 bases from V and 4 bases from J, with 12 bases between. The CDR3 covers 12 residues. Libraries were prepared by immunoSEQ multiplex PCR; TCRdb keeps only in-frame clonotypes and omits some of them. The sample gives about 190,000 clones, approximately 90% of which show up once; 3.5% to 4.5% is in the top ten. V is TRBV12-3 or TRBV12-4 and J is TRBJ2-7, with D tentatively TRBD1 (6 bases). Sequenced: peripheral blood. This TCR was recovered from a human donor in a cohort sampled during active COVID-19. CDR3 amino acids: CASGAGVYEQYF. Here the CDR3 DNA reads TGTGCCAGCGGGGCAGGGGTGTACGAGCAGTACTTC.